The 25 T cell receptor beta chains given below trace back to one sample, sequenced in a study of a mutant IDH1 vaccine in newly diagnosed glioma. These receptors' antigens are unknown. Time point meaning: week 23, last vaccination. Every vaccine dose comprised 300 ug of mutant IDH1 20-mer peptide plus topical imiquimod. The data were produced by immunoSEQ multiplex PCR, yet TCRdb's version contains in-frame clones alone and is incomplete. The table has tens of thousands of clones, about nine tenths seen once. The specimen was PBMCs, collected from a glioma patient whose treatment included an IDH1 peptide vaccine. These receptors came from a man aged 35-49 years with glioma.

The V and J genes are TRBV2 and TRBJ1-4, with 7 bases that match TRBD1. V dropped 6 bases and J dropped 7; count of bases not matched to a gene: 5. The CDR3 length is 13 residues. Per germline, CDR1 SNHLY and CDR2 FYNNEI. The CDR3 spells CASSITGVEKLFF. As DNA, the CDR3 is TGTGCCAGCAGCATAACAGGGGTTGAAAAACTGTTTTTT.

CDR3 sequence (DNA): TGCGCCAGCAGGCTGGGGGGGATCGGGGCCAACGTCCTGACTTTC. It translates to CASRLGGIGANVLTF. This rearrangement joins TRBV5-1 to TRBJ2-6; 7 positions match TRBD2. Germline CDR1 and CDR2: SGHRS and YFSETQ. This CDR3 has 15 amino acids. V was clipped by 5 bases and J by 4 bases; unmatched bases: 6.

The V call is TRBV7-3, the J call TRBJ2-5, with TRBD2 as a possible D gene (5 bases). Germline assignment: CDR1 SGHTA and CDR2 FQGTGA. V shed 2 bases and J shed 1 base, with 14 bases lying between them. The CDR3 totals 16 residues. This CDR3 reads CASSLYGGESQETQYF. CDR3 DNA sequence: TGTGCCAGCAGCTTATATGGAGGAGAGAGCCAAGAGACCCAGTACTTC.

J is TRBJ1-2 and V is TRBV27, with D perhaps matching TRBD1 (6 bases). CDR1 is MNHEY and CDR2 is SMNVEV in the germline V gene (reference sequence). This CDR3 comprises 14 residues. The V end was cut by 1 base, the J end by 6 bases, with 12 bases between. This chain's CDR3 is CASSLLGQPDGYTF. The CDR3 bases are TGTGCCAGCAGTTTATTGGGACAACCCGATGGCTACACCTTC.

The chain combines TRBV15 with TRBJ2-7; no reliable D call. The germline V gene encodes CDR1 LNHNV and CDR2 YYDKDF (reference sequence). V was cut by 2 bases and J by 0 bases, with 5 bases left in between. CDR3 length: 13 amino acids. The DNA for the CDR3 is TGTGCCACCAGCAGATTCGGCTCCTACGAGCAGTACTTC. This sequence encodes CATSRFGSYEQYF.

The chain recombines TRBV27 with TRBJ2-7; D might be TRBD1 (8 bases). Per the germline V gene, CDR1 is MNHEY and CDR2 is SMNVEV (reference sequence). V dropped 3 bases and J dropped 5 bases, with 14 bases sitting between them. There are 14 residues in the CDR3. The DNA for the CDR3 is TGTGCCAGCAGTTTCGGACAGGGAGGGAACGAGCAGTACTTC. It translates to CASSFGQGGNEQYF.

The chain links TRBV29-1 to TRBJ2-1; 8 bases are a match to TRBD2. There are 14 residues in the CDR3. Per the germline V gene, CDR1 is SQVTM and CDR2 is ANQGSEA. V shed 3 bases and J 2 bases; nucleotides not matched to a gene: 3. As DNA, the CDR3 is TGCAGCGTTGACCGTAGCGGGGCCTACAATGAGCAGTTCTTC. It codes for CSVDRSGAYNEQFF.

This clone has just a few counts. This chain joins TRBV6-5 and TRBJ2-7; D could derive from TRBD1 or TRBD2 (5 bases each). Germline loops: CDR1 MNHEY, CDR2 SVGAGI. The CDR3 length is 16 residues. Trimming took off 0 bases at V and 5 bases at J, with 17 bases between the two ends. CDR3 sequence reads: CASSYSKGRPPHEQYF. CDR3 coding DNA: TGTGCCAGCAGTTACTCGAAGGGACGTCCTCCCCACGAGCAGTACTTC.

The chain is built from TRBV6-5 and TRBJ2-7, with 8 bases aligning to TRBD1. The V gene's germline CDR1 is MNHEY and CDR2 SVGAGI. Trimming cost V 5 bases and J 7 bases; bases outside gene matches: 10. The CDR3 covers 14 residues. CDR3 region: CASSQFQGAREQYF. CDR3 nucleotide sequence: TGTGCCAGCAGTCAGTTCCAGGGGGCGCGGGAGCAGTACTTC.

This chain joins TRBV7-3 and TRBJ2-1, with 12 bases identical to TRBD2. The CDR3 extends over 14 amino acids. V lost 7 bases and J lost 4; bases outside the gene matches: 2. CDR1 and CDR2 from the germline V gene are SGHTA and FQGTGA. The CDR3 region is CASMGTSGYNEQFF. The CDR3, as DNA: TGTGCCAGCATGGGGACTAGCGGGTACAATGAGCAGTTCTTC.

The CDR3 coding sequence is TGTGCCAGCAGCTCGGACAGGCGTTCTAAAGAGACCCAGTACTTC. It codes for CASSSDRRSKETQYF. V and J are TRBV7-2 and TRBJ2-5; 7 bases are shared with TRBD1. After removal of 4 bases from V and 3 bases from J, the junction contained 8 bases not matched to a gene. Germline assignment: CDR1 SGHTA and CDR2 FQGNSA. This CDR3 spans 15 amino acids.

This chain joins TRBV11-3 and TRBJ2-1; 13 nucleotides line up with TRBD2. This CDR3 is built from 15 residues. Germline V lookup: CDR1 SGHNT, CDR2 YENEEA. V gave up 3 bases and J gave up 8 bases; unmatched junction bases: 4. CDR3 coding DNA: TGTGCCAGCAGCTTCGGACTAGCGGGAGAGGATGAGCAGTTCTTC. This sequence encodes CASSFGLAGEDEQFF.

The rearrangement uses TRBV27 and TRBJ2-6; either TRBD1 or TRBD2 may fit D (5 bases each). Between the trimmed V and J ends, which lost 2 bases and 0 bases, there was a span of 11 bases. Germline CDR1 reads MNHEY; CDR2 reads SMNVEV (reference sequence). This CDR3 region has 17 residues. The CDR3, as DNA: TGTGCCAGCAGTTTAGGGGGTCCCTACTCTGGGGCCAACGTCCTGACTTTC. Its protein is CASSLGGPYSGANVLTF.

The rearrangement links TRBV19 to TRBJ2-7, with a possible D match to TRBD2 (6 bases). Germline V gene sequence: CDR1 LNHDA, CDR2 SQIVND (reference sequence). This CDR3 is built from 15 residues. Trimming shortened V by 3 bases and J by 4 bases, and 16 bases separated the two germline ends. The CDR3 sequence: CASSILPSERYEQYF. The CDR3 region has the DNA TGTGCCAGTAGTATCCTTCCTAGCGAGAGATACGAGCAGTACTTC.

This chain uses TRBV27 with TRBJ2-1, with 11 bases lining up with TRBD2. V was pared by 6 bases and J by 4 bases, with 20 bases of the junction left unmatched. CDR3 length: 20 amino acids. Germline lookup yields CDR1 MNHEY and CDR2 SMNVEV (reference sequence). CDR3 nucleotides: TGTGCCAGCAGCTCGGACAGGGTTCGGAGCCGACTAGCGGGGTACAATGAGCAGTTCTTC. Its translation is CASSSDRVRSRLAGYNEQFF.

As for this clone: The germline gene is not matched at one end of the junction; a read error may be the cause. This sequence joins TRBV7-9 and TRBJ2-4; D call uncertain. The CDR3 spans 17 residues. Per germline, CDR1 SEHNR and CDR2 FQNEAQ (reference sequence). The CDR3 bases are TGTGCCAGCCGCTTAGTTCCGTCGTTGAAGAGCAAAAACATTCAGTACTTC. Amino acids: CASRLVPSLKSKNIQYF.

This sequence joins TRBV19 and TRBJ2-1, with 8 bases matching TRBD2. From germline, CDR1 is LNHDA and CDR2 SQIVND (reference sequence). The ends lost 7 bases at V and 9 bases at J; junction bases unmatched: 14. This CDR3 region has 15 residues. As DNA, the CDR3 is TGTGCCAGTACCCCGACGTCTGCGGGAGGAGGTGAGCAGTTCTTC. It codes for CASTPTSAGGGEQFF.

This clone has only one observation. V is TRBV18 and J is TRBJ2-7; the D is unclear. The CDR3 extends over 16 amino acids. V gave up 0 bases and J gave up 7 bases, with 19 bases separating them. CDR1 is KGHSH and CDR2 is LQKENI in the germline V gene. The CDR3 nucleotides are TGTGCCAGCTCACCACCGTTGGAGTATTTTTCGTTTGAGCAGTACTTC. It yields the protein CASSPPLEYFSFEQYF. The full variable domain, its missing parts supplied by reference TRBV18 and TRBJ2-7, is NAGVMQNPRHLVRRRGQEARLRCSPMKGHSHVYWYRQLPEEGLKFMVYLQKENIIDESGMPKERFSAEFPKEGPSILRIQQVVRGDSAAYFCASSPPLEYFSFEQYFGPGTRLTVT.

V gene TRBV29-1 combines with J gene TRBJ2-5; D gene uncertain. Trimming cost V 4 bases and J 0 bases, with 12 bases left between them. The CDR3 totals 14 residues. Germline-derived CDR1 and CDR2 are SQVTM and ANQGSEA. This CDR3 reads CSVGLGSYQETQYF. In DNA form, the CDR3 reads TGCAGCGTTGGCTTAGGGTCGTACCAAGAGACCCAGTACTTC.

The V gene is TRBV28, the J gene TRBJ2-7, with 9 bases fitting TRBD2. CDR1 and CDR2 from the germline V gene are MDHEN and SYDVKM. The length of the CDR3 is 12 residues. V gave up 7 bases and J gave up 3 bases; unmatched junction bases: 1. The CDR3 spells CASTRGGYEQYF. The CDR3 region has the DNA TGTGCCAGCACGCGGGGGGGCTACGAGCAGTACTTC.

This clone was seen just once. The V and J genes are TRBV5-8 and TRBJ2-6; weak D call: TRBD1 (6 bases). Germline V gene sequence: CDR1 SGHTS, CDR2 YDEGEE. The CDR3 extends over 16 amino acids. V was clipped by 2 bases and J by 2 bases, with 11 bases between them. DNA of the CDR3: TGTGCCAGCAGCTTCTTTGGGGGCGCTGGGGCCAACGTCCTGACTTTC. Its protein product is CASSFFGGAGANVLTF.

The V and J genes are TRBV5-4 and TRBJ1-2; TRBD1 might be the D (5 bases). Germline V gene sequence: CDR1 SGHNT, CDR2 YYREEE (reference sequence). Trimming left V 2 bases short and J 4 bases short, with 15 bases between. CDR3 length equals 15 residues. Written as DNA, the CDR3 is TGTGCCAGCAGCTTATCCCTCCGGGGCACCTATGGCTACACCTTC. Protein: CASSLSLRGTYGYTF. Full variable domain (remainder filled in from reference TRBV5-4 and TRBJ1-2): ETGVTQSPTHLIKTRGQQVTLRCSSQSGHNTVSWYQQALGQGPQFIFQYYREEENGRGNFPPRFSGLQFPNYSSELNVNALELDDSALYLCASSLSLRGTYGYTFGSGTRLTVV.

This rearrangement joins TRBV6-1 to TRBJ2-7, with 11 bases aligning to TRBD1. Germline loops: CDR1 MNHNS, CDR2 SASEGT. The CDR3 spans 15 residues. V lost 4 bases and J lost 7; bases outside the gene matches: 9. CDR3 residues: CASSVTGTGGGEQYF. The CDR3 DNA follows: TGTGCCAGCAGTGTAACCGGGACAGGGGGGGGAGAGCAGTACTTC.

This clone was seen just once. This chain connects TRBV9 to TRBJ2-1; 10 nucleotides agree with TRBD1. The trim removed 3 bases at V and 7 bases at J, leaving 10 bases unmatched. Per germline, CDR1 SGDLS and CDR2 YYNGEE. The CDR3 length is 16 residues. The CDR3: CASSGLEDRGKNEQFF. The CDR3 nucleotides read TGTGCCAGCAGCGGGTTGGAGGACAGGGGGAAAAATGAGCAGTTCTTC.

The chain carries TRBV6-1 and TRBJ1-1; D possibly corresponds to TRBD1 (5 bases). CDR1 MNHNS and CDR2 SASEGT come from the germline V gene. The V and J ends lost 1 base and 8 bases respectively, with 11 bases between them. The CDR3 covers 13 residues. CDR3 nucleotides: TGTGCCAGCAGTGAAGTGCAGGGAAGGGAAGCTTTCTTT. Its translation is CASSEVQGREAFF.